This T cell receptor (beta chain) was sequenced for a study of human T cells and chemical hapten exposure. The overall study: A 2 cm by 2 cm inner upper arm patch received 2% DPC for sensitization.

During construction of the library, unique molecular identifiers were attached to individual cDNA molecules for quantitative, reproducible TCR counting. TCRdb reprocessed the RACE reads with MiXCR, giving one entry per CDR3 protein. The data show about 120,000 distinct CDR3 sequences, about 12% seen once. This clonotype turned up a few times. Time point given: patch test 1, 2 weeks after DPC sensitization. Treatment of the sample: therapeutic diphenylcyclopropenone sensitization with weekly scalp DPC. Sequences were derived from whole blood, sampled in connection with sensitization to the hapten diphenylcyclopropenone (DPC). The TCR comes from a woman between 45 and 65 years old with alopecia areata. Some clones in this sample may be carry-over from other donors' samples.

CDR3 nucleotide sequence: TGTGCCAGCAGACCCGGGACTAGTAGGGGTACGGGGGAGCTGTTTTTT. It is translated as CASRPGTSRGTGELFF. The J gene is TRBJ2-2, the V gene TRBV14, with 8 bases lining up with TRBD2. Trimming took 6 bases from V and 8 from J; bases not matched to a gene: 14. Germline lookup yields CDR1 SGHDN and CDR2 FVKESK. The CDR3 totals 16 residues. The whole variable domain, remainder taken from reference TRBV14 and TRBJ2-2, is EAGVTQFPSHSVIEKGQTVTLRCDPISGHDNLYWYRRVMGKEIKFLLHFVKESKQDESGMPNNRFLAERTGGTYSTLKVQPAELEDSGVYFCASRPGTSRGTGELFFGEGSRLTVL.